Presented here are 5 T cell receptor beta chains from one specimen sequenced in a study of CD8 T cells in ankylosing spondylitis. TCRdb reprocessed the 5' RACE reads with MiXCR, giving one entry per CDR3 protein. Here the sample spans under 250,000 distinct CDR3 sequences, 32% being singletons. Material for sequencing was blood, either unsorted or a sorted T cell fraction (not recorded which). The receptors shown here come from a male donor with ankylosing spondylitis or in good health (not recorded which).

The chain couples TRBV27 to TRBJ1-6; 7 bases line up with TRBD1. With 3 bases clipped from V and 10 bases from J, the junction kept 6 bases outside the gene matches. From germline, CDR1 is MNHEY and CDR2 SMNVEV (reference sequence). CDR3 size: 14 residues. As DNA, the CDR3 is TGTGCCAGCAGTTTGACCGGGACAGCCTCACCCCTCCACTTT. It is translated as CASSLTGTASPLHF.

This clonotype was picked up a small number of times. The V gene is TRBV3-1, the J gene TRBJ2-5; D unresolved. Germline V gene data show CDR1 as LGHDT and CDR2 as YNNKEL (reference sequence). The V and J ends lost 5 bases and 9 bases respectively, with 13 bases between them. This CDR3 spans 12 amino acids. The CDR3 sequence: CASSFSVRAQYF. DNA of the CDR3: TGTGCCAGCAGCTTCAGTGTAAGGGCCCAGTACTTC.

V is TRBV12-3 or TRBV12-4 and J is TRBJ1-2; 11 bases are shared with TRBD1. The V gene end was trimmed by 3 bases and the J gene end by 7 bases; junction bases not matched to a gene: 1. This CDR3 is built from 13 residues. The CDR3 sequence is CASSFGTGGGYTF. CDR3 nucleotides: TGTGCCAGCAGTTTCGGGACAGGGGGTGGCTACACCTTC.

This clonotype has only a few counts. The J gene is TRBJ2-7, the V gene TRBV20-1; 10 nucleotides line up with TRBD2. CDR1 is DFQATT and CDR2 is SNEGSKA in the germline V gene (reference sequence). CDR3 size: 14 residues. J was trimmed by 7 bases and V by 6 bases; bases with no gene match: 12. The CDR3 DNA is TGCAGTGCCCCACCAGCGGGGGGGCCGAGGGAGCAGTACTTC. Its protein is CSAPPAGGPREQYF.

The V call is TRBV12-3 or TRBV12-4, the J call TRBJ1-1; D is ambiguous. V dropped 3 bases and J dropped 1 base, with 6 bases sitting between them. There are 13 residues in the CDR3. CDR3 sequence: CASSFWGNTEAFF. The CDR3 DNA follows: TGTGCCAGCAGTTTTTGGGGGAACACTGAAGCTTTCTTT.